The 6 T cell receptor beta chains in this list originate from one sample, sequenced in a study of shared clonotypes between healthy human individuals. Sequencing was performed with immunoSEQ multiplex PCR; in TCRdb, only in-frame clones are kept and a portion is missing. Here the sample spans about 480,000 clones, around 79% being singletons. The material sequenced was PBMCs. The source of these receptors is a woman aged 40 to 50 in good health. Some clones in this sample may be carry-over from other donors' samples.

The V and J genes are TRBV15 and TRBJ2-5; no clear D. The V gene's germline CDR1 is LNHNV and CDR2 YYDKDF (reference sequence). V lost 0 bases and J 2 bases, leaving 10 bases between the germline ends. The length of the CDR3 is 15 residues. The CDR3 here is CATSRDPGSQETQYF. In DNA form, the CDR3 reads TGTGCCACCAGCAGAGATCCGGGTTCTCAAGAGACCCAGTACTTC.

The chain recombines TRBV11-2 with TRBJ2-7, with D perhaps matching TRBD1 (6 bases). The length of the CDR3 is 15 residues. The V and J ends lost 2 bases and 1 base respectively, with 12 bases between them. Per the germline V gene, CDR1 is SGHAT and CDR2 is FQNNGV. The CDR3 sequence: CASSLNRDKSYEQYF. Written as DNA, the CDR3 is TGTGCCAGCAGCTTAAACCGGGACAAGTCCTACGAGCAGTACTTC. Using reference TRBV11-2 and TRBJ2-7 for the parts outside the CDR3, the full variable domain is EAGVAQSPRYKIIEKRQSVAFWCNPISGHATLYWYQQILGQGPKLLIQFQNNGVVDDSQLPKDRFSAERLKGVDSTLKIQPAKLEDSAVYLCASSLNRDKSYEQYFGPGTRLTVT.

The V and J genes are TRBV15 and TRBJ2-7, with a tentative D call TRBD1 (5 bases). CDR3 length equals 15 residues. Germline V gives CDR1 LNHNV, CDR2 YYDKDF (reference sequence). Between the trimmed V and J ends, which lost 1 base and 4 bases, there was a span of 14 bases. The chain's CDR3 is CATSRGWGVSYEQYF. The CDR3 DNA is TGTGCCACCAGCAGAGGCTGGGGCGTTTCGTACGAGCAGTACTTC.

V usage is TRBV18 and J usage is TRBJ1-2; 7 bases are a match to TRBD1. With V trimmed by 5 bases and J by 0 bases, 6 bases remained unmatched. Germline CDR1 and CDR2: KGHSH and LQKENI. This CDR3 spans 15 amino acids. The CDR3 sequence: CASSEDRIANYGYTF. The DNA for the CDR3 is TGTGCCAGCTCAGAGGACAGGATAGCTAACTATGGCTACACCTTC.

This clone was counted only a few times. The rearrangement joins TRBV27 to TRBJ1-2; D is unresolved. Germline V gene lookup returns CDR1 MNHEY and CDR2 SMNVEV (reference sequence). CDR3 size: 12 residues. The V and J ends lost 7 bases and 7 bases respectively, with 13 bases between them. The CDR3 DNA reads as TGTGCCAGCACGGACCTCAGGAGTGGCTACACCTTC. The encoded protein is CASTDLRSGYTF.

In regard to this clone: The junction differs from germline at one of its ends, possibly a read error. The chain has TRBV30 and TRBJ2-7, with a possible D match to TRBD1 (6 bases). CDR3 size: 15 residues. The V gene's germline CDR1 is GTSNPN and CDR2 SVGIG (reference sequence). The CDR3 reads CARSGATGYSYEQYF. CDR3 sequence (DNA): TGTGCCCGGAGTGGAGCGACAGGTTACTCCTACGAGCAGTACTTC.